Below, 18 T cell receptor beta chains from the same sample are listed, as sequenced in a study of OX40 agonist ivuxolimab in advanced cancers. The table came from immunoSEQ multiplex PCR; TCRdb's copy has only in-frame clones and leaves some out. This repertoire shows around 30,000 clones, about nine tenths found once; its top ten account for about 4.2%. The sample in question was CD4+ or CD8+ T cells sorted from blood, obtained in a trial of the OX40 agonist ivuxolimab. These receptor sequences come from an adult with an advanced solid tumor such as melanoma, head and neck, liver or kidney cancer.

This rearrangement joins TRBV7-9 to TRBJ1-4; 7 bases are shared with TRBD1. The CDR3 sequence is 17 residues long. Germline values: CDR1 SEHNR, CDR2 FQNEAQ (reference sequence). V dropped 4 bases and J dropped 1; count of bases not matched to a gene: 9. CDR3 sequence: CASSSTDRAETNEKLFF. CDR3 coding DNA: TGTGCCAGCAGCTCTACCGACAGGGCGGAAACTAATGAAAAACTGTTTTTT.

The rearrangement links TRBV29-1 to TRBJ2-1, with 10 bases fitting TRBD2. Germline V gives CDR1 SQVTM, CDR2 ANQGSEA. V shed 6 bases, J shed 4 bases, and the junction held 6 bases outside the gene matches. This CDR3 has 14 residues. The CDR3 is CSVETSGRYNEQFF. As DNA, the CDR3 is TGCAGCGTGGAGACTAGCGGGCGATACAATGAGCAGTTCTTC.

The CDR3 region is CASSLVAEEMNGYTF. CDR3 sequence (DNA): TGCGCCAGCAGCTTGGTGGCAGAAGAGATGAATGGCTACACCTTC. The chain uses TRBV5-1 and TRBJ1-2; no clear D gene. The germline V and J ends were trimmed by 0 bases and 6 bases, with 15 bases remaining between them. The CDR3 consists of 15 residues. From germline, CDR1 is SGHRS and CDR2 YFSETQ.

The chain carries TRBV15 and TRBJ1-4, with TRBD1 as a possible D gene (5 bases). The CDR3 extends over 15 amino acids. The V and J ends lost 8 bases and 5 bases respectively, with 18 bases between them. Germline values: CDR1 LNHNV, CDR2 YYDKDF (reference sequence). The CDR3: CATSRWAGSNEKLFF. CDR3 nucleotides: TGTGCCACCTCCAGGTGGGCAGGGTCAAATGAAAAACTGTTTTTT.

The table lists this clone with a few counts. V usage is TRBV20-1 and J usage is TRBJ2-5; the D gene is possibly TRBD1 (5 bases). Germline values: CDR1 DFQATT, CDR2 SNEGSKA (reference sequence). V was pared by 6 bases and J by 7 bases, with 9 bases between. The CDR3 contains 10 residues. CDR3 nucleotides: TGCAGTGCCACCCAGGGGACCCAGTACTTC. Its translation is CSATQGTQYF.

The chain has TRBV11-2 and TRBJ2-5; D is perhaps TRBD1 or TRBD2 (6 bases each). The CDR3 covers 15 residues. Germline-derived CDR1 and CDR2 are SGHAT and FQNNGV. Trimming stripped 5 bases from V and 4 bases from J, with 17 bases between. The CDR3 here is CASSQQLGGTETQYF. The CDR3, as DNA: TGTGCCAGCAGCCAACAACTAGGGGGGACAGAGACCCAGTACTTC.

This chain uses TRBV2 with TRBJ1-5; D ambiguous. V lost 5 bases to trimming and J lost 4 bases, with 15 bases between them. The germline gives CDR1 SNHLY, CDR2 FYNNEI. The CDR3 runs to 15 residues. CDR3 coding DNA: TGTGCCAGCAGTTTAAGACAAGTCCCTAATCAGCCCCAGCATTTT. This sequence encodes CASSLRQVPNQPQHF.

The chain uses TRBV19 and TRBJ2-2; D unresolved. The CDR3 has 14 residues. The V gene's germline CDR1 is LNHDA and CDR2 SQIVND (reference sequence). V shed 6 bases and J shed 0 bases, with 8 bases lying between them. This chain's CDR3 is CASSRVANTGELFF. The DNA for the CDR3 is TGTGCCAGTAGCCGGGTGGCGAACACCGGGGAGCTGTTTTTT.

The CDR3 sequence is CASRAVGRGGYTF. CDR3 nucleotides: TGTGCCAGCAGGGCCGTAGGTAGAGGTGGCTACACCTTC. The chain links TRBV7-2 to TRBJ1-2, with D uncertain. The CDR3 is made up of 13 amino acids. V was clipped by 6 bases and J by 7 bases, with 15 bases between them. Germline V gene sequence: CDR1 SGHTA, CDR2 FQGNSA.

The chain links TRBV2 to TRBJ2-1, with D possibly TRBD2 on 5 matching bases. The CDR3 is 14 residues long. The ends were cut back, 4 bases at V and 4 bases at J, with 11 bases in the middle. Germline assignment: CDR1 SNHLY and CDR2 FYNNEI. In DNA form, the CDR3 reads TGTGCCAGCAGTGGAGGACTGCCTTACAATGAGCAGTTCTTC. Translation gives CASSGGLPYNEQFF.

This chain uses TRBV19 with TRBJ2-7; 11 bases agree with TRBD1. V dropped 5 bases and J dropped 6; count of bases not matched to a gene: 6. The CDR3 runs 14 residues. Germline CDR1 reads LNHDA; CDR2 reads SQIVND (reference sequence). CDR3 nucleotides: TGTGCCAGTAGTCTGAGGGACAGGGGGGGCGAGCAGTACTTC. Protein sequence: CASSLRDRGGEQYF. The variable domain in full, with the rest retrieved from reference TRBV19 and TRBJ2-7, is DGGITQSPKYLFRKEGQNVTLSCEQNLNHDAMYWYRQDPGQGLRLIYYSQIVNDFQKGDIAEGYSVSREKKESFPLTVTSAQKNPTAFYLCASSLRDRGGEQYFGPGTRLTVT.

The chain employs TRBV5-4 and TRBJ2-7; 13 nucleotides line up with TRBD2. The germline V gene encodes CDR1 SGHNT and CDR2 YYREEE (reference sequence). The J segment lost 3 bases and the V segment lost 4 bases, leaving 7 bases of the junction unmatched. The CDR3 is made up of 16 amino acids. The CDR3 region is CASSPGLAGAIYEQYF. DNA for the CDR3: TGTGCCAGCAGCCCCGGACTAGCGGGGGCAATCTACGAGCAGTACTTC.

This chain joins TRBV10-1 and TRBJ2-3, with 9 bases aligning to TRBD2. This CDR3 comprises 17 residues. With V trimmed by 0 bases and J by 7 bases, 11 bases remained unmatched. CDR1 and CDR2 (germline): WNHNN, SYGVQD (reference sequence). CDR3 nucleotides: TGCGCCAGCAGTGAGTCGAATCGCGGGGGGGCGACGAATACGCAGTATTTT. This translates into CASSESNRGGATNTQYF.

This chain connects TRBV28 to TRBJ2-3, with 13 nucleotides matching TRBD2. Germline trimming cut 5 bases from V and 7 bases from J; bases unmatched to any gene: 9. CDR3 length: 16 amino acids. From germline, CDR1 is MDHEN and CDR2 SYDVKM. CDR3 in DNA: TGTGCCAGCAGTGAGACTAGCGGGAGGCAAAGAAATACGCAGTATTTT. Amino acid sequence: CASSETSGRQRNTQYF.

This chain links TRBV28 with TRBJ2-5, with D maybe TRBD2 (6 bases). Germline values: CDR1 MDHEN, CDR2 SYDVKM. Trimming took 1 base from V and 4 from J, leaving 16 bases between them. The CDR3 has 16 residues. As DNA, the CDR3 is TGTGCCAGCAGTTTATCACTAGCAGATCCCAGAGAGACCCAGTACTTC. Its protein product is CASSLSLADPRETQYF.

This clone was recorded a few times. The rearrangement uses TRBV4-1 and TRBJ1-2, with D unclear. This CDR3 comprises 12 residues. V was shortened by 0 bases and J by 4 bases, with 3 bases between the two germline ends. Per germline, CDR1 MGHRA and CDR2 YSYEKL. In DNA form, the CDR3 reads TGCGCCAGCAGCCAAGATACCTATGGCTACACCTTC. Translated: CASSQDTYGYTF.

CDR3 sequence: CASSDSGLNSPLHF. The CDR3 DNA follows: TGTGCCAGCAGTGATTCAGGACTTAATTCACCCCTCCACTTT. This rearrangement joins TRBV25-1 to TRBJ1-6, with unresolved D. Germline loops: CDR1 MGHDK, CDR2 SYGVNS. The CDR3 extends over 14 amino acids. With 3 bases removed from V and 6 bases from J, the gap between germline ends came to 9 bases.

Here the CDR3 reads CAWSGPAGGQADTQYF. The CDR3, as DNA: TGTGCCTGGAGTGGGCCAGCGGGGGGGCAAGCAGATACGCAGTATTTT. The gene calls are TRBV30 and TRBJ2-3; 10 nucleotides align to TRBD2. Trimming cost V 1 base and J 4 bases; bases outside gene matches: 8. This CDR3 is 16 amino acids long. CDR1 is GTSNPN, CDR2 SVGIG, per germline (reference sequence).